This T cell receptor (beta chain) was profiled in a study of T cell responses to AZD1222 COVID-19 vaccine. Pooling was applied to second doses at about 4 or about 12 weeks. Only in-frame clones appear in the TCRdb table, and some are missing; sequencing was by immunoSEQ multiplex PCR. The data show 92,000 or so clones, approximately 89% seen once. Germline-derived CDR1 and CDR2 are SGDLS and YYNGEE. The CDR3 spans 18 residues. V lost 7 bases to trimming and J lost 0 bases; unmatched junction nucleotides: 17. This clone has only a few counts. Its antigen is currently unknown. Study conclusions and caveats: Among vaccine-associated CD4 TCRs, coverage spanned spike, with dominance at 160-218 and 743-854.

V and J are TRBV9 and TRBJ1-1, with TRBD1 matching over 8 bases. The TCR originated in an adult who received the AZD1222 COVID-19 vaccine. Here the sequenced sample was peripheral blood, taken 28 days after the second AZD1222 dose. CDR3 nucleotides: TGTGCCAGCGGGGAGAATGAATCCGGGACAGGAATGAACACTGAAGCTTTCTTT. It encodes CASGENESGTGMNTEAFF.